Listed below are T cell receptor beta chains from one sample, sequenced in a study of T cell changes during pregnancy in multiple sclerosis. The repertoire was sequenced with immunoSEQ multiplex PCR; TCRdb's copy has only in-frame clones and lacks some. The table includes 85,000 to 130,000 clones, 92% detected once. This specimen was peripheral blood, taken after pregnancy. The origin of the receptors is a female donor with multiple sclerosis, enrolled in a pregnancy study. Both conserved end residues are part of each CDR3. A D gene is named only where the DNA matches it firmly. Clone sizes are given selectively: once, few, many, or a class where the clone is expanded.

>TRBV29-1|TRBJ1-5|once|-
CSVEVQGVQPQHF
TGCAGCGTTGAAGTCCAGGGCGTTCAGCCCCAGCATTTT
>TRBV27|TRBJ2-7|-|TRBD1
CASRPRTGGTYEQYF
TGTGCCAGCCGCCCTAGGACAGGGGGGACCTACGAGCAGTACTTC
>TRBV9|TRBJ1-2|-|-
CASSVAPRYGYTF
TGTGCCAGCAGCGTAGCCCCGCGCTATGGCTACACCTTC
>TRBV7-6|TRBJ1-2|once|-
CASRTWGGHGYTF
TGTGCCAGCAGGACGTGGGGGGGTCATGGCTACACCTTC
>TRBV2|TRBJ2-5|-|-
CASSADRQETQYF
TGTGCCAGCAGTGCCGACAGACAAGAGACCCAGTACTTC
>TRBV6-5|TRBJ1-5|-|-
CASSLTPHSNQPQHF
TGTGCCAGCAGTTTGACACCACATAGCAATCAGCCCCAGCATTTT
>TRBV28|TRBJ2-5|-|-
CASSLISQGLSAETQYF
TGTGCCAGCAGTTTAATAAGTCAGGGGTTATCCGCAGAGACCCAGTACTTC
>TRBV4-2|TRBJ2-7|once|TRBD1
CASSQDSAFYTGAMTYEQYF
TGTGCCAGCAGCCAGGACTCCGCCTTTTATACAGGGGCCATGACCTACGAGCAGTACTTC
>TRBV7-9|TRBJ1-2|-|-
CASSPYQVNYGYTF
TGTGCCAGCAGCCCTTACCAGGTCAACTATGGCTACACCTTC
>TRBV14|TRBJ1-1|-|-
CASSRLMNTEAFF
TGTGCCAGCAGCCGTCTTATGAACACTGAAGCTTTCTTT
>TRBV5-1|TRBJ1-2|-|TRBD1
CASSSTGNYGYTF
TGCGCCAGCAGCTCGACAGGGAACTATGGCTACACCTTC
>TRBV27|TRBJ1-2|few|TRBD1
CASSLQGANYGYTF
TGTGCCAGCAGTTTACAGGGGGCCAACTATGGCTACACCTTC
>TRBV27|TRBJ2-1|-|-
CASSTDMTNEQFF
TGTGCCAGCAGTACCGACATGACCAATGAGCAGTTCTTC